These 27 T cell receptor beta chains share one sample of origin, sequenced in a study of blood T cell repertoires in COVID-19. Profiled with immunoSEQ multiplex PCR; TCRdb holds only in-frame clones, not every one. The data contain about 61,000 clones, around 87% of them singletons. The material sequenced was peripheral blood. The receptors were sampled from a man aged 55 to 70 with acute or convalescent COVID-19.

The genes are TRBV30 and TRBJ1-5; D remains unclear. Germline-derived CDR1 and CDR2 are GTSNPN and SVGIG (reference sequence). The CDR3 runs to 12 residues. Trimming cost V 5 bases and J 3 bases, with 8 bases left between them. For the CDR3, the DNA is TGTGCCTGGGCCGAGCCCAATCAGCCCCAGCATTTT. Translation gives CAWAEPNQPQHF.

The chain couples TRBV11-2 to TRBJ1-2, with 7 bases aligning to TRBD1. CDR1 and CDR2 from the germline V gene are SGHAT and FQNNGV. This CDR3 region has 15 residues. V lost 0 bases and J lost 4; bases outside the gene matches: 5. The DNA of the CDR3 is TGTGCCAGCAGCTTAGATCATGCAGGGGGCTATGGCTACACCTTC. Its protein is CASSLDHAGGYGYTF.

V is TRBV5-1 and J is TRBJ1-2, with a possible D match to TRBD1 (5 bases). The V gene lost 0 bases and the J gene lost 3 bases, with 9 bases spanning the gap. Germline V gives CDR1 SGHRS, CDR2 YFSETQ. This CDR3 is built from 14 residues. CDR3 DNA sequence: TGCGCCAGCAGCTTGGACAGGACCGACTATGGCTACACCTTC. Its translation is CASSLDRTDYGYTF. The complete variable domain, with remaining parts taken from reference TRBV5-1 and TRBJ1-2, reads KAGVTQTPRYLIKTRGQQVTLSCSPISGHRSVSWYQQTPGQGLQFLFEYFSETQRNKGNFPGRFSGRQFSNSRSEMNVSTLELGDSALYLCASSLDRTDYGYTFGSGTRLTVV.

The chain recombines TRBV16 with TRBJ1-1; D possibly corresponds to TRBD1 (5 bases). The CDR3 consists of 13 residues. The germline gives CDR1 KGHSY, CDR2 FQNENV. Trimming took off 4 bases at V and 5 bases at J, with 11 bases between the two ends. The CDR3 DNA reads TGTGCCAGCAGCCTGATAAAGGGGACTGAAGCTTTCTTT. Encoded protein: CASSLIKGTEAFF.

The CDR3 spells CASSYLRGVSYEQYF. The CDR3 DNA reads TGTGCCAGCAGTTACCTGCGGGGAGTCTCCTACGAGCAGTACTTC. The chain is built from TRBV5-6 and TRBJ2-7, with D possibly TRBD2 on 6 matching bases. V lost 5 bases and J 0 bases, leaving 15 bases between the germline ends. The V gene's germline CDR1 is SGHDT and CDR2 YYEEEE. The CDR3 has 15 residues.

The gene calls are TRBV7-9 and TRBJ1-6; D remains unclear. The germline V gene encodes CDR1 SEHNR and CDR2 FQNEAQ (reference sequence). This CDR3 region has 14 residues. V shed 5 bases and J shed 7 bases, with 12 bases lying between them. The CDR3 nucleotides are TGTGCCAGCAGCCTCAGTGAGGTAAATTCACCCCTCCACTTT. Residues: CASSLSEVNSPLHF.

The V call is TRBV29-1, the J call TRBJ2-5; 9 bases are a match to TRBD2. CDR3 length: 13 residues. Germline trimming cut 6 bases from V and 5 bases from J; bases unmatched to any gene: 7. Germline V gives CDR1 SQVTM, CDR2 ANQGSEA. Here the CDR3 DNA reads TGCAGCGTCGAGGGACTAGCCCTGGAGACCCAGTACTTC. As protein: CSVEGLALETQYF. The whole variable domain, filled in from reference TRBV29-1 and TRBJ2-5, reads SAVISQKPSRDICQRGTSLTIQCQVDSQVTMMFWYRQQPGQSLTLIATANQGSEATYESGFVIDKFPISRPNLTFSTLTVSNMSPEDSSIYLCSVEGLALETQYFGPGTRLLVL.

The chain is built from TRBV24-1 and TRBJ1-2, with 7 bases lining up with TRBD1. This CDR3 contains 14 residues. Germline assignment: CDR1 KGHDR and CDR2 SFDVKD. Losses at the gene ends were 4 bases for V and 4 bases for J; bases not matched to a gene: 5. This CDR3 is CATSDTDRIYGYTF. For the CDR3, the DNA is TGTGCCACCAGTGACACGGACAGGATCTATGGCTACACCTTC.

This clone has more than one count but fewer than ten. The gene calls are TRBV15 and TRBJ1-3, with D uncertain. The CDR3 length is 13 residues. The ends were cut back, 8 bases at V and 2 bases at J, with 10 bases in the middle. Germline CDR1 LNHNV, CDR2 YYDKDF (reference sequence). As DNA, the CDR3 is TGTGCCACCGGCCCTTTGACTGGAAACACCATATATTTT. It is translated as CATGPLTGNTIYF.

A single count supports this clone. The rearrangement joins TRBV5-1 to TRBJ2-5; TRBD1 is a possible D gene (6 bases). Germline V CDR1 and CDR2: SGHRS, YFSETQ. The CDR3 is made up of 15 amino acids. V lost 2 bases, J lost 3 bases, and 14 bases lay in between. For the CDR3, the DNA is TGCGCCAGCAGCTTAGGTTGGGGGCGGGAAGAGACCCAGTACTTC. It specifies CASSLGWGREETQYF.

The rearrangement links TRBV19 to TRBJ1-3; D call uncertain. This CDR3 comprises 17 residues. From germline, CDR1 is LNHDA and CDR2 SQIVND (reference sequence). The V end lost 0 bases, the J end lost 0 bases, and 12 bases lay between the germline ends. The CDR3 loop reads CASSIELPPYSGNTIYF. The DNA for the CDR3 is TGTGCCAGTAGTATAGAACTTCCACCCTACTCTGGAAACACCATATATTTT.

The V gene is TRBV7-8, the J gene TRBJ1-2; 9 positions match TRBD1. CDR3 size: 16 residues. Germline CDR1 reads SGHVS; CDR2 reads FQNEAQ. With V trimmed by 1 base and J by 7 bases, 10 bases remained unmatched. The CDR3: CASSLGVLQGAGGYTF. CDR3 DNA: TGTGCCAGCAGCTTAGGAGTCCTACAGGGGGCCGGTGGCTACACCTTC.

V gene TRBV5-4 combines with J gene TRBJ2-3, with a tentative D call TRBD2 (5 bases). This CDR3 is built from 15 residues. The V gene's germline CDR1 is SGHNT and CDR2 YYREEE (reference sequence). V lost 1 base, J lost 3 bases, and 12 bases lay in between. The CDR3 nucleotides read TGTGCCAGCAGCTTGACGGAGGTAGCTACAGATACGCAGTATTTT. Protein sequence: CASSLTEVATDTQYF.

This clone was counted only a few times. The gene calls are TRBV20-1 and TRBJ1-2; D gene unclear. The CDR3 is 15 amino acids. CDR1 DFQATT and CDR2 SNEGSKA come from the germline V gene (reference sequence). V was trimmed by 3 bases and J by 8 bases, leaving 22 bases between them. Here the CDR3 DNA reads TGCAGTGCTAGTTTTTCTGTACAGCCTTCTCAAGGCTACACCTTC. This translates into CSASFSVQPSQGYTF.

The genes are TRBV7-2 and TRBJ1-2, with 7 bases fitting TRBD1. Germline V CDR1 and CDR2: SGHTA, FQGNSA. The CDR3 is 15 amino acids. J gave up 5 bases and V 8 bases, and 14 bases lay outside the gene matches. The CDR3 DNA sequence: TGTGCCAGCGTCAGGGGGTTCGGTGGGGGTTATGGCTACACCTTC. Residues: CASVRGFGGGYGYTF.

This sequence joins TRBV9 and TRBJ2-1; 9 nucleotides match TRBD2. This CDR3 is built from 18 residues. CDR1 and CDR2 (germline): SGDLS, YYNGEE. The junction had 11 bases not matched to a gene; V was cut back by 2 bases and J by 2 bases. Here the CDR3 reads CASSVALIAGAAYNEQFF. The CDR3 coding sequence is TGTGCCAGCAGCGTTGCCTTGATAGCGGGGGCCGCCTACAATGAGCAGTTCTTC.

The chain has TRBV21-1 and TRBJ1-2; the table's D gene call, TRBD1, was not cross checked with the DNA. TRBV21-1 is described as a pseudogene. This CDR3 is 16 amino acids long. The CDR3, as DNA: TGTGCCAGCAGGGTAAGCAGGACAGGTCCACTCTATGGCTACACCTTC. Its translation is CASRVSRTGPLYGYTF.

This chain uses TRBV6-2 or TRBV6-3 with TRBJ1-5, with 7 bases fitting TRBD1. Germline CDR1 and CDR2: MNHEY and SVGEGT. V was clipped by 2 bases and J by 4 bases; unmatched bases: 11. This CDR3 contains 17 residues. This chain's CDR3 is CASSYNLGTENNQPQHF. CDR3 DNA: TGTGCCAGCAGTTACAATCTTGGGACAGAGAATAATCAGCCCCAGCATTTT.

The V gene is TRBV30, the J gene TRBJ2-3; D possibly corresponds to TRBD2 (6 bases). CDR1 is GTSNPN and CDR2 is SVGIG in the germline V gene (reference sequence). V was cut by 6 bases and J by 3 bases, with 16 bases left in between. There are 14 residues in the CDR3. The CDR3 loop reads CACNRAGLTDTQYF. CDR3 in DNA: TGTGCCTGTAACCGCGCGGGGCTAACAGATACGCAGTATTTT. The full variable domain, rest sourced from reference TRBV30 and TRBJ2-3, is SQTIHQWPATLVQPVGSPLSLECTVEGTSNPNLYWYRQAAGRGLQLLFYSVGIGQISSEVPQNLSASRPQDRQFILSSKKLLLSDSGFYLCACNRAGLTDTQYFGPGTRLTVL.

This clone appeared once. The chain is built from TRBV12-3 or TRBV12-4 and TRBJ1-2; D remains unclear. The CDR3 is 11 residues long. Trimming removed 6 bases at V and 7 bases at J, with 9 bases between. The CDR3 spells CASRRGSGYTF. The DNA for the CDR3 is TGTGCCAGCAGGCGCGGGAGTGGCTACACCTTC.

The chain combines TRBV7-2 with TRBJ1-4, with D possibly being TRBD1 (5 bases). Germline V CDR1 and CDR2: SGHTA, FQGNSA. There are 15 residues in the CDR3. V dropped 0 bases and J dropped 5 bases, with 10 bases sitting between them. CDR3 nucleotides: TGTGCCAGCAGCTTAGCGAACAGGCACAATGAAAAACTGTTTTTT. Its protein is CASSLANRHNEKLFF.

This chain uses TRBV6-5 with TRBJ2-7; perhaps TRBD1 as D (5 bases). Germline V gene lookup returns CDR1 MNHEY and CDR2 SVGAGI. This CDR3 comprises 12 residues. V lost 7 bases to trimming and J lost 3 bases, with 10 bases between them. The CDR3 DNA reads as TGTGCCAGCAAAAGGGGTGGCTACGAGCAGTACTTC. Its protein product is CASKRGGYEQYF.

The gene calls are TRBV19 and TRBJ1-5, with D unresolved. This CDR3 spans 15 amino acids. Trimming took off 3 bases at V and 2 bases at J, with 11 bases between the two ends. Germline V gives CDR1 LNHDA, CDR2 SQIVND (reference sequence). The CDR3 DNA is TGTGCCAGTAGTATCAGGCTTATAGGCAATCAGCCCCAGCATTTT. This codes for CASSIRLIGNQPQHF.

V and J are TRBV10-1 and TRBJ2-3; 12 nucleotides line up with TRBD2. CDR3 size: 17 residues. Trimming at V came to 5 bases and at J to 2 bases, leaving 8 bases not matched to a gene. The germline gives CDR1 WNHNN, CDR2 SYGVQD (reference sequence). CDR3 DNA sequence: TGCGCCAGCAGTCCGACTAGCGGGGGACCTTACACAGATACGCAGTATTTT. Protein product: CASSPTSGGPYTDTQYF.

This clone was recorded once. The CDR3 here is CASSYRGQGSYEQYF. CDR3 sequence (DNA): TGTGCCAGCAGTTACAGAGGACAGGGGTCGTACGAGCAGTACTTC. The V call is TRBV6-2 or TRBV6-3, the J call TRBJ2-7, with 9 bases lining up with TRBD1. The CDR3 covers 15 residues. Germline values: CDR1 MNHEY, CDR2 SVGEGT. After removal of 2 bases from V and 4 bases from J, the junction contained 6 bases not matched to a gene.

The chain is built from TRBV25-1 and TRBJ1-1; unclear D gene. V was trimmed by 1 base and J by 0 bases, leaving 9 bases between them. Germline assignment: CDR1 MGHDK and CDR2 SYGVNS. The CDR3 spans 15 residues. The CDR3 here is CASSESTVLNTEAFF. CDR3 sequence (DNA): TGTGCCAGCAGTGAATCCACGGTTCTGAACACTGAAGCTTTCTTT.

This chain uses TRBV6-1 with TRBJ1-2; no clear D. This CDR3 is built from 11 residues. Trimming cost V 2 bases and J 5 bases, with 3 bases left between them. CDR1 is MNHNS, CDR2 SASEGT, per germline. This chain's CDR3 is CASSETYGYTF. CDR3 sequence (DNA): TGTGCCAGCAGTGAAACATATGGCTACACCTTC.